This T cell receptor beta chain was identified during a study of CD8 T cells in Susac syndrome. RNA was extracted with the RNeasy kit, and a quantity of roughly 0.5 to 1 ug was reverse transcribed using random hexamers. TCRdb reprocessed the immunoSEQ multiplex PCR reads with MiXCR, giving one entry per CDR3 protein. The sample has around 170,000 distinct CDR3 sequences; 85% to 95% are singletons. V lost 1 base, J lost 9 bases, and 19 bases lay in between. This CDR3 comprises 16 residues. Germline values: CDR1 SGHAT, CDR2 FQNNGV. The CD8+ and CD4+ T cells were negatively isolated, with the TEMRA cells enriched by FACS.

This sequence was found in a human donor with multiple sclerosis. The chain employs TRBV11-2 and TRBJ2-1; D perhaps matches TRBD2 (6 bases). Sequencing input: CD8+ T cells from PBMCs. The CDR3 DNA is TGTGCCAGCAGCTTAGGCCCGGGGGACCCCTGGGGTGAGCAGTTCTTC. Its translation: CASSLGPGDPWGEQFF.